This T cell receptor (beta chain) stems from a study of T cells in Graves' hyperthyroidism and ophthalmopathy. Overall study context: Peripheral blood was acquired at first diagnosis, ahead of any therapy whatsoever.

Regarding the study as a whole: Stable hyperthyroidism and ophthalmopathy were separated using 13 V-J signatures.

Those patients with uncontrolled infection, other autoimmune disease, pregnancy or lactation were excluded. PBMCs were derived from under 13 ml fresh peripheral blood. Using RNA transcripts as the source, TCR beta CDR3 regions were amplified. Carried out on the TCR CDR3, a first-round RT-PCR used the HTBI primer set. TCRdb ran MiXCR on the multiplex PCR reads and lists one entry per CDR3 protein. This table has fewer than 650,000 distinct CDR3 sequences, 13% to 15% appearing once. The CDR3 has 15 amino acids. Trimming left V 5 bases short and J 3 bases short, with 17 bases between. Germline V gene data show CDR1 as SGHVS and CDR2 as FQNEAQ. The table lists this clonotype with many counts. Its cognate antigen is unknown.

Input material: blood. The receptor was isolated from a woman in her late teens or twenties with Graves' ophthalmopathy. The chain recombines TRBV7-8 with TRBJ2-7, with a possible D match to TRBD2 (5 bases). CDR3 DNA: TGTGCCAGCAGCGGAACCTTAGCGACCCGCTACGAGCAGTACTTC. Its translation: CASSGTLATRYEQYF.